The subject of this entry is one TCR beta chain. This table comes from immunoSEQ multiplex PCR, and its TCRdb copy is limited to in-frame clones, with some not included. Of 100,000 to 150,000 clones listed, over 75% were seen once; the top ten hold around 1.8%. The source of the sample is a study of control samples from healthy donors and cancer patients. This sequence was found in a man between 18 and 35 years old in good health. Sequenced sample: blood.

The CDR3 region is CASSLTGLGNQPQHF. The CDR3 DNA sequence: TGTGCCAGCAGCCTTACAGGGTTAGGCAATCAGCCCCAGCATTTT. V and J are TRBV27 and TRBJ1-5; tentatively, D is TRBD1 (6 bases). Germline V lookup: CDR1 MNHEY, CDR2 SMNVEV (reference sequence). This CDR3 has 15 residues. V was trimmed by 6 bases and J by 2 bases, leaving 14 bases between them.